This T cell receptor beta chain originates from a study of OX40 agonist ivuxolimab in advanced cancers. Assay used: immunoSEQ multiplex PCR; TCRdb lists only in-frame clones, some missing. The sample includes around 70,000 clones, approximately 82% seen only once; the top ten take roughly 1.1%. The CDR3 is 14 residues long. Looked up from germline, CDR1 is SGHTA and CDR2 is FQGNSA. V was clipped by 5 bases and J by 5 bases; unmatched bases: 7. The genes are TRBV7-2 and TRBJ2-7, with 9 bases identical to TRBD1. The receptor's source is an adult with an advanced solid tumor such as melanoma, head and neck, liver or kidney cancer. This sample comprised CD4+ or CD8+ T cells sorted from blood, obtained in a trial of the OX40 agonist ivuxolimab. CDR3 coding DNA: TGTGCCAGCAGCGCCGGGACAGGGATCAACGAGCAGTACTTC. Its protein product is CASSAGTGINEQYF. Filled out from reference TRBV7-2 and TRBJ2-7, the complete variable domain reads GAGVSQSPSNKVTEKGKDVELRCDPISGHTALYWYRQSLGQGLEFLIYFQGNSAPDKSGLPSDRFSAERTGGSVSTLTIQRTQQEDSAVYLCASSAGTGINEQYFGPGTRLTVT.